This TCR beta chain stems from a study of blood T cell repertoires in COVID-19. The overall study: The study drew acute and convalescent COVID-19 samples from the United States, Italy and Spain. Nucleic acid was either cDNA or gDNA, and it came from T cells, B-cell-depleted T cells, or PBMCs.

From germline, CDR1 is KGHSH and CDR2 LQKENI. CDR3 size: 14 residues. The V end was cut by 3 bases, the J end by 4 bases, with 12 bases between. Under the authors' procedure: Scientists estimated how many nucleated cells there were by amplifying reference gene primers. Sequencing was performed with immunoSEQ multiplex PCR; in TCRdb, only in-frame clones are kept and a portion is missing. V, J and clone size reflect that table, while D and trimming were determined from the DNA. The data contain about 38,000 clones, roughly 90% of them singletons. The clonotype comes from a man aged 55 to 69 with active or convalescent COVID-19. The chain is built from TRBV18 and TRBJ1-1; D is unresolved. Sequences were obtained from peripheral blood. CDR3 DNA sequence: TGTGCCAGCTCACCTGTCCGGGGAACCACTGAAGCTTTCTTT. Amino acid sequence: CASSPVRGTTEAFF.